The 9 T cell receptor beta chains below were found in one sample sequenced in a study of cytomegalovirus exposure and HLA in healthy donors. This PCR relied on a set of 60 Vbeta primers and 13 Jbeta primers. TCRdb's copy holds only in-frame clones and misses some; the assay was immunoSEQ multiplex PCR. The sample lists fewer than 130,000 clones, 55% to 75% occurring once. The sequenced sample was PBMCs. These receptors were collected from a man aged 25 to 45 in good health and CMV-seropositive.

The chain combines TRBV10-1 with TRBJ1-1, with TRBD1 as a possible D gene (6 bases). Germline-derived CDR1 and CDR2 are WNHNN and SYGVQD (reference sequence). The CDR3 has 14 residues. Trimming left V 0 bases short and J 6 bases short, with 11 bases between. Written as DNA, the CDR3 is TGCGCCAGCAGTGAGTCCAGGGGCGCATCTGAAGCTTTCTTT. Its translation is CASSESRGASEAFF.

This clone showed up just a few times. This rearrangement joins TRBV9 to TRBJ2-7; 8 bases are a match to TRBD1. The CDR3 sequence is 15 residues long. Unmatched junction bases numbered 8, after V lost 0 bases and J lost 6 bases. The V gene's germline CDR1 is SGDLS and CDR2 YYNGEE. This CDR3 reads CASSVDRGARGEQYF. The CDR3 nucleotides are TGTGCCAGCAGCGTAGACAGGGGGGCCCGGGGCGAGCAGTACTTC.

The CDR3 sequence: CASSASNSGGDGYGYTF. The CDR3 DNA is TGTGCCAGCAGCGCCTCAAACTCAGGGGGCGACGGCTATGGCTACACCTTC. This chain links TRBV9 with TRBJ1-2; 8 bases agree with TRBD1. CDR3 length: 17 residues. Germline CDR1 is SGDLS and CDR2 is YYNGEE. The V gene end was trimmed by 3 bases and the J gene end by 4 bases; junction bases not matched to a gene: 14.

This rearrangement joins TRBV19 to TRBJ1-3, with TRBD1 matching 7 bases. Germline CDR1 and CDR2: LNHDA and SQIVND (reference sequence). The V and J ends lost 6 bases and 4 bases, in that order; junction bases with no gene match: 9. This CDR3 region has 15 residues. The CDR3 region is CASRRDRVSGNTIYF. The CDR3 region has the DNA TGTGCCAGTAGACGCGACAGGGTTTCAGGAAACACCATATATTTT.

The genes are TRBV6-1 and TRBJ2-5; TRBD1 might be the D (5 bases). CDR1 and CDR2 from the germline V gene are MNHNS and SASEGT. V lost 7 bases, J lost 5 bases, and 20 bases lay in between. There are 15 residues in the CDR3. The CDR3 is CASIDSRILGETQYF. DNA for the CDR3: TGTGCCAGCATCGACAGCCGAATTCTGGGGGAGACCCAGTACTTC.

In DNA form, the CDR3 reads TGTGCCAGCAGGGGACAGAACCTCTGGGAGCGCGTCCTGACTTTC. It translates to CASRGQNLWERVLTF. The chain employs TRBV6-1 and TRBJ2-6; TRBD1 agrees at 7 bases. CDR1 MNHNS and CDR2 SASEGT come from the germline V gene. The CDR3 loop spans 15 amino acids. V was pared by 6 bases and J by 12 bases, with 14 bases of the junction left unmatched.

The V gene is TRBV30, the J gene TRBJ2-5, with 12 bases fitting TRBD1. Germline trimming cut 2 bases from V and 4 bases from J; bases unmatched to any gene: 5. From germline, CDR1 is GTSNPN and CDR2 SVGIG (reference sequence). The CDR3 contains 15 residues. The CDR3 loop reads CAWSSGTGGSETQYF. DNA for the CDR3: TGTGCCTGGAGTTCCGGGACAGGGGGCTCAGAGACCCAGTACTTC.

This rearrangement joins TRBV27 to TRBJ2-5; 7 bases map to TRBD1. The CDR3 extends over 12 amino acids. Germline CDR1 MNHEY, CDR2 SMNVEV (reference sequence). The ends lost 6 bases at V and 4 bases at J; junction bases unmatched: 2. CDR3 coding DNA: TGTGCCAGCAGCCCAGGGGGAGAGACCCAGTACTTC. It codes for CASSPGGETQYF.

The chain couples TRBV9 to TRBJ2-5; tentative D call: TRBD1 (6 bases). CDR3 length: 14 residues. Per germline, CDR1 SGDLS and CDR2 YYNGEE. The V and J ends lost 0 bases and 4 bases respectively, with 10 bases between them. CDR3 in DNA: TGTGCCAGCAGCGTAGAGGGGACATTAGAGACCCAGTACTTC. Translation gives CASSVEGTLETQYF.